The rows below give T cell receptor beta chains drawn from one sample of a study of metastatic and nonmetastatic thyroid tumors. MiXCR re-clonotyped the PCR reads for TCRdb. This sample yields 15,000 to 20,000 clones, of which around a third are seen a single time; 17% belongs to the top ten. The sample was tumor tissue. Source of these receptors: a female donor with papillary thyroid cancer or a benign thyroid nodule (not recorded which). Some clones in this sample may be carry-over from other donors' samples. Each CDR3 is given with its conserved first and last residue. D genes are given only for firm matches. Clone sizes are given selectively: once, few, many, or a class where the clone is expanded.

d_gene,abundance,v_gene,j_gene,CDR3aa,CDR3nt
.,few,TRBV27,TRBJ1-5,CASVDWGSGTGQPQHF,TGTGCCAGCGTGGATTGGGGGAGTGGGACGGGTCAGCCCCAGCATTTT
TRBD1,.,TRBV6-1,TRBJ2-7,CASRDRGYEQYF,TGTGCCAGCCGGGACAGGGGCTACGAGCAGTACTTC
.,.,TRBV30,TRBJ2-7,CAWVGSSYEQYF,TGTGCCTGGGTCGGGAGCTCCTACGAGCAGTACTTC
TRBD2,medium-sized,TRBV6-1,TRBJ2-7,CASSPEAGGRGEQYF,TGTGCCAGCAGTCCCGAAGCGGGAGGGAGGGGCGAGCAGTACTTC
TRBD2,.,TRBV7-3,TRBJ2-1,CASSPSSGGLGEHFF,TGTGCCAGCAGCCCTTCTAGCGGGGGCCTCGGGGAGCATTTCTTC
.,once,TRBV5-6,TRBJ2-1,CASSLGGSAHNEQFF,TGTGCCAGCAGCTTGGGAGGGAGTGCCCACAATGAGCAGTTCTTC
TRBD2,few,TRBV7-9,TRBJ2-7,CASSLLAGNYEQYF,TGTGCCAGCAGCTTACTAGCGGGGAACTACGAGCAGTACTTC
.,medium-sized,TRBV6-1,TRBJ1-2,CASSVTGTLNYGYTF,TGTGCCAGCAGTGTAACCGGGACACTTAACTATGGCTACACCTTC
TRBD2,.,TRBV6-6,TRBJ2-3,CASSSWTSRTDTQYF,TGTGCCAGCAGTTCGTGGACTAGCCGGACAGATACGCAGTATTTT
.,few,TRBV6-1,TRBJ2-7,CASGRGRFYEQYF,TGTGCCAGCGGCCGGGGGCGTTTCTACGAGCAGTACTTC
TRBD2,many,TRBV11-3,TRBJ2-5,CASSLERERQETQYF,TGTGCCAGCAGCTTAGAGCGGGAGAGACAAGAGACCCAGTACTTC
.,few,TRBV4-1,TRBJ2-2,CASSPRGTTGELFF,TGCGCCAGCAGCCCGCGTGGGACCACCGGGGAGCTGTTTTTT
TRBD1,.,TRBV11-2,TRBJ2-7,CASSVQGIAYEQYF,TGTGCCAGCAGCGTACAGGGGATCGCCTACGAGCAGTACTTC
TRBD2,.,TRBV2,TRBJ2-1,CASSEVRRLAGVSYNEQFF,TGTGCCAGCAGTGAAGTCCGGCGGCTAGCGGGAGTATCTTACAATGAGCAGTTCTTC
TRBD1,medium-sized,TRBV20-1,TRBJ1-1,CSASKSGTGSHTEAFF,TGCAGTGCTAGTAAATCTGGGACAGGATCCCACACTGAAGCTTTCTTT
.,.,TRBV28,TRBJ1-2,CASSPNLQGGYGYTF,TGTGCCAGCAGTCCCAACCTACAGGGAGGCTATGGCTACACCTTC
TRBD1,.,TRBV5-1,TRBJ1-6,CASSLGDRGGRSPLHF,TGCGCCAGCAGCCTTGGGGACAGGGGAGGCCGTTCACCCCTCCACTTT
.,once,TRBV11-2,TRBJ2-3,CASSLDLQGIWGSTDTQYF,TGTGCCAGCAGCTTAGATCTGCAGGGGATTTGGGGAAGCACAGATACGCAGTATTTT